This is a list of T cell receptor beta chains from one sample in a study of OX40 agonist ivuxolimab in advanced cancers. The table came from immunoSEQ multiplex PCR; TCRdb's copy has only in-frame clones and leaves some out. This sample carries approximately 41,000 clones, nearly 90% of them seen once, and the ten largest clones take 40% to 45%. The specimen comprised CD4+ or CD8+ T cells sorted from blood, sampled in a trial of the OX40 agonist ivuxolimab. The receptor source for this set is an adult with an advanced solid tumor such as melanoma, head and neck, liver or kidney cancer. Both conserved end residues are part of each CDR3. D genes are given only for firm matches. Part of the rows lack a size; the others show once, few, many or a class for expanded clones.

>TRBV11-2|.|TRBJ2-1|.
CASSPLDEQFF
TGTGCCAGCAGCCCCCTTGATGAGCAGTTCTTC
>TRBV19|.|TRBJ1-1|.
CASSLGFYGVTEAFF
TGTGCCAGTAGTTTAGGGTTTTACGGAGTCACTGAAGCTTTCTTT
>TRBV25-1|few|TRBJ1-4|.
CASSDREKLFF
TGTGCCAGCAGTGATAGGGAAAAACTGTTTTTT
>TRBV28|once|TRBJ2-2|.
CASSTEHGELFF
TGTGCCAGCAGTACCGAACATGGGGAGCTGTTTTTT
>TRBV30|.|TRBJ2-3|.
CAWGDNAGDTQYF
TGTGCCTGGGGGGACAACGCGGGAGATACGCAGTATTTT
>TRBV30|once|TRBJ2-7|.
CAWSLDSYEQYF
TGTGCCTGGAGCCTGGACAGCTACGAGCAGTACTTC
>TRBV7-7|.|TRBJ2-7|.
CASSLGYRDEQYF
TGTGCCAGCAGCTTAGGGTACAGGGACGAGCAGTACTTC
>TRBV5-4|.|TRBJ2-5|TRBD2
CASSPRGVEPQETQYF
TGTGCCAGCAGCCCACGGGGGGTCGAGCCTCAAGAGACCCAGTACTTC
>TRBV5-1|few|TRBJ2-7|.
CASSLAYEQYF
TGCGCCAGCAGCTTGGCCTACGAGCAGTACTTC
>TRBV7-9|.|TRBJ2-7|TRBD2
CASSLAGGKAYEQYF
TGTGCCAGCAGCTTAGCGGGGGGGAAGGCTTACGAGCAGTACTTC
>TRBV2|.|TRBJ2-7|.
CASSEWRAGPEQYF
TGTGCCAGCAGTGAATGGCGTGCGGGCCCGGAGCAGTACTTC
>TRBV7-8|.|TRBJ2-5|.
CASSLDRAPRMETQYF
TGTGCCAGCAGCCTTGACCGGGCCCCACGGATGGAGACCCAGTACTTC
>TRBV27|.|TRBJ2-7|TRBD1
CASRRGQGAYEQYF
TGTGCCAGCCGCCGGGGACAGGGGGCTTACGAGCAGTACTTC
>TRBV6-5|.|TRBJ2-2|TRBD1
CASRDRVAGELFF
TGTGCCAGCCGAGACAGGGTGGCCGGGGAGCTGTTTTTT
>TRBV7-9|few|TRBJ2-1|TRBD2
CASSAGTSGGETYNEQFF
TGTGCCAGCAGTGCCGGGACTAGCGGGGGGGAAACCTACAATGAGCAGTTCTTC
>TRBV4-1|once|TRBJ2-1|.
CASSLDRHNEQFF
TGCGCCAGCAGCCTCGACAGACACAATGAGCAGTTCTTC
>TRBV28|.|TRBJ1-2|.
CASSLLGSGYTF
TGTGCCAGCAGTTTGTTGGGGAGCGGCTACACCTTC
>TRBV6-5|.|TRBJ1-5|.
CASSPDLSGNQPQHF
TGTGCCAGCAGTCCGGACCTTTCCGGCAATCAGCCCCAGCATTTT
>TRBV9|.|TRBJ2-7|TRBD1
CASSVGGTAYEQYF
TGTGCCAGCAGCGTAGGAGGGACAGCCTACGAGCAGTACTTC
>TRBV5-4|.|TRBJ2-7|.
CASSSPLEQYF
TGTGCCAGCAGCTCCCCCCTCGAGCAGTACTTC
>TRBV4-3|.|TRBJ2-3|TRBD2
CASSQDRAGGGYF
TGCGCCAGCAGCCAAGATCGAGCGGGGGGAGGGTATTTT
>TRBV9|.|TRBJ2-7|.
CASSISGAASYEQYF
TGTGCCAGCAGCATCTCGGGGGCGGCTTCCTACGAGCAGTACTTC
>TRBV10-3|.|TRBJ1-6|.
CAISESRGKDSPLHF
TGTGCCATCAGTGAGTCGAGGGGGAAGGATTCACCCCTCCACTTT
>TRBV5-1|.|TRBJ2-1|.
CASTGLSYNEQFF
TGCGCCAGCACGGGACTGTCCTACAATGAGCAGTTCTTC
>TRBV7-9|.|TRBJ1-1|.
CASSRTARLEAFF
TGTGCCAGCAGCCGGACTGCCAGGCTTGAAGCTTTCTTT
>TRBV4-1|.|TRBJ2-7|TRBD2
CASSQVMAGDFYEQYF
TGCGCCAGCAGCCAAGTTATGGCGGGGGACTTCTACGAGCAGTACTTC
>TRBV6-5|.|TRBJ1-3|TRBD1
CASSYQTGGGGNTIYF
TGTGCCAGCAGTTACCAAACAGGGGGAGGAGGAAACACCATATATTTT
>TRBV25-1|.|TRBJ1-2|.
CASRPTGSNYGYTF
TGTGCCAGCAGGCCGACGGGAAGTAACTATGGCTACACCTTC
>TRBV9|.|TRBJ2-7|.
CASSVAIGILYEQYF
TGTGCCAGCAGCGTAGCCATTGGCATCCTCTACGAGCAGTACTTC
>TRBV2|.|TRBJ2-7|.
CASFGTGAYEQYF
TGTGCCAGCTTCGGGACCGGGGCCTACGAGCAGTACTTC
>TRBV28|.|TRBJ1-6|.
CASSKDSSYNSPLHF
TGTGCCAGCAGTAAGGACAGCTCCTATAATTCACCCCTCCACTTT
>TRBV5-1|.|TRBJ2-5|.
CASSLELSQETQYF
TGCGCCAGCAGCTTGGAGTTATCGCAAGAGACCCAGTACTTC
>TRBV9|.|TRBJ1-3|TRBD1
CASSTGQAPSGNTIYF
TGTGCCAGCAGCACAGGACAGGCCCCCTCTGGAAACACCATATATTTT
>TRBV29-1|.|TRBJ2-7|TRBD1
CSVVQGQAVVDPPAEQYF
TGCAGCGTTGTCCAGGGACAGGCGGTAGTTGATCCTCCGGCGGAGCAGTACTTC
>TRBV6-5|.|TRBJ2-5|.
CASSWSAQETQYF
TGTGCCAGCAGTTGGTCTGCCCAAGAGACCCAGTACTTC
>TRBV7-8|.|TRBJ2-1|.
CASSLKGFEAVNEQFF
TGTGCCAGCAGCTTAAAGGGATTTGAGGCGGTCAATGAGCAGTTCTTC
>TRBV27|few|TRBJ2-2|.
CASSLSWGAGELFF
TGTGCCAGCAGTTTGAGTTGGGGGGCCGGGGAGCTGTTTTTT
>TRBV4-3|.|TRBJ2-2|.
CASSQEVTGELFF
TGCGCCAGCAGCCAAGAGGTCACCGGGGAGCTGTTTTTT
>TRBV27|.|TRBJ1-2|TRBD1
CATEGQGIHGYTF
TGTGCCACCGAGGGACAGGGGATACATGGCTACACCTTC
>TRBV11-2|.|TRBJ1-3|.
CASTTAGSGNTIYF
TGTGCCAGCACCACCGCGGGGTCTGGAAACACCATATATTTT
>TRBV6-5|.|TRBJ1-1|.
CASSPGLLNTEAFF
TGTGCCAGCAGCCCGGGACTCTTGAACACTGAAGCTTTCTTT
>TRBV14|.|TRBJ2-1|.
CASSQGVRNEQFF
TGTGCCAGCAGCCAAGGGGTTCGCAATGAGCAGTTCTTC
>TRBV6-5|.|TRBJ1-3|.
CASSPQFGNTIYF
TGTGCCAGCAGTCCTCAGTTTGGAAACACCATATATTTT
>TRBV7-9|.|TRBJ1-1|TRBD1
CASSLIPGQGSGNTEAFF
TGTGCCAGCAGCTTAATTCCGGGACAGGGGTCAGGAAACACTGAAGCTTTCTTT
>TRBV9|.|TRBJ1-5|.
CASSVGGSHQPQHF
TGTGCCAGCAGCGTAGGTGGCTCTCATCAGCCCCAGCATTTT
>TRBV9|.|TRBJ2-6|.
CASSVSGANVLTF
TGTGCCAGCAGCGTTTCTGGGGCCAACGTCCTGACTTTC
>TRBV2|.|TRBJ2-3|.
CASVRIGGKDTQYF
TGTGCCAGCGTTCGGATAGGGGGTAAGGATACGCAGTATTTT
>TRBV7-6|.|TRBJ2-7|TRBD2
CASSYPTASGGPPIYEQYF
TGTGCCAGCAGCTACCCGACCGCTAGCGGGGGGCCCCCGATCTACGAGCAGTACTTC
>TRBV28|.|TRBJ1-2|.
CASSLSPLRDTNYGYTF
TGTGCCAGCAGTTTAAGCCCGCTCCGGGACACAAACTATGGCTACACCTTC
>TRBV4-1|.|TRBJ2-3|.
CASSQRKFPSTDTQYF
TGCGCCAGCAGCCAAAGGAAGTTCCCTAGCACAGATACGCAGTATTTT